The 6 T cell receptor beta chains in this list originate from one sample, sequenced in a study of T cell responses to AZD1222 COVID-19 vaccine. This table comes from immunoSEQ multiplex PCR, and its TCRdb copy is limited to in-frame clones, with some not included. The data show approximately 200,000 clones, approximately 94% seen once. The sequencing used peripheral blood, collected 28 days after the second AZD1222 dose. The receptors derive from an adult who received the AZD1222 COVID-19 vaccine.

This chain joins TRBV7-3 and TRBJ2-3, with D tentatively TRBD1 (6 bases). CDR1 and CDR2 from the germline V gene are SGHTA and FQGTGA. This CDR3 comprises 16 residues. The ends were cut back, 2 bases at V and 4 bases at J, with 16 bases in the middle. The CDR3 DNA sequence: TGTGCCAGCAGCTTATTTACCAGGGGACACTCAGATACGCAGTATTTT. Its protein product is CASSLFTRGHSDTQYF.

The table lists this clone with a count of one. V usage is TRBV5-4 and J usage is TRBJ1-1; unclear D gene. The germline V and J ends were trimmed by 0 bases and 0 bases, with 6 bases remaining between them. Germline CDR1 and CDR2: SGHNT and YYREEE (reference sequence). The CDR3 runs 14 residues. The CDR3 DNA is TGTGCCAGCAGCTTGGGGGAGCTGAACACTGAAGCTTTCTTT. Protein product: CASSLGELNTEAFF.

Here the CDR3 reads CASSSQGQIATNEKLFF. CDR3 bases: TGTGCCAGCAGCTCGCAGGGACAGATTGCAACTAATGAAAAACTGTTTTTT. The chain employs TRBV21-1 and TRBJ1-4; the table's D call, TRBD1, was not checked against the DNA. TRBV21-1 is marked as a pseudogene. This CDR3 has 17 residues.

This chain joins TRBV3-1 (or the pseudogene TRBV3-2) and TRBJ2-1, with 11 bases fitting TRBD2. The CDR3 runs to 16 residues. The V gene end was trimmed by 3 bases and the J gene end by 9 bases; junction bases not matched to a gene: 10. Germline V gene sequence: CDR1 LGHDT, CDR2 YNNKEL (reference sequence). CDR3 DNA: TGTGCCAGCAGCCAGGCTTTACTAGCGGGGGCCAGTGAGCAGTTCTTC. Amino acid sequence: CASSQALLAGASEQFF.

The gene calls are TRBV19 and TRBJ2-1; no firm D call. Germline V gene lookup returns CDR1 LNHDA and CDR2 SQIVND (reference sequence). The CDR3 extends over 15 amino acids. Trimming left V 3 bases short and J 0 bases short, with 9 bases between. The CDR3 nucleotides are TGTGCCAGTAGTATTCAGGCTAGCTCCTACAATGAGCAGTTCTTC. Translation gives CASSIQASSYNEQFF. Variable domain in full (rest from reference TRBV19 and TRBJ2-1): DGGITQSPKYLFRKEGQNVTLSCEQNLNHDAMYWYRQDPGQGLRLIYYSQIVNDFQKGDIAEGYSVSREKKESFPLTVTSAQKNPTAFYLCASSIQASSYNEQFFGPGTRLTVL.

The chain combines TRBV7-9 with TRBJ1-5; tentative D call: TRBD1 (5 bases). CDR1 is SEHNR and CDR2 is FQNEAQ in the germline V gene (reference sequence). The CDR3 has 14 residues. With 8 bases removed from V and 0 bases from J, the gap between germline ends came to 11 bases. Here the CDR3 DNA reads TGTGCCAGCGGTCGGGGGGATAGCAATCAGCCCCAGCATTTT. It codes for CASGRGDSNQPQHF.